This TCR beta chain derives from a study of early T cells in non-severe SARS-CoV-2 infection. Study as a whole: The chains were unpaired, and the sequenced material was bulk RNA from unsorted whole blood. Whole-study results and caveats: Anti-spike CD8 responses were favored in VDJdb matching, and private and CD4 specificities were missed.

This clonotype was seen ten or more times. The antigen is undetermined. Trimming removed 3 bases from V and 5 bases from J, with 12 bases in between. The CDR3 consists of 14 residues. The protocol attached unique molecular identifiers to individual cDNA molecules. TCRdb re-called the 5' RACE reads through MiXCR, storing one row per CDR3 protein. This sample has tens of thousands of distinct CDR3 sequences, with 5.4% found just once. The starting material was whole blood, obtained at baseline. V usage is TRBV12-3 or TRBV12-4 and J usage is TRBJ2-3; possibly TRBD1 for D (6 bases). The TCR comes from an adult who was a healthcare worker with PCR-confirmed SARS-CoV-2 infection or an uninfected control (not recorded which). CDR3 DNA: TGTGCCAGCAGTTTGGACAGTCGCATAGATACGCAGTATTTT. This translates into CASSLDSRIDTQYF.